One and the same sample provided the 6 T cell receptor beta chains below, sequenced in a study of blood T cell repertoires in COVID-19. TCRdb's copy holds only in-frame clones and misses some; the assay was immunoSEQ multiplex PCR. The sample consists of around 180,000 clones, around two thirds of them appearing once. Sequencing used peripheral blood. These receptors all come from an elderly woman with acute or convalescent COVID-19.

In this sample, this clone turned up once. V usage is TRBV20-1 and J usage is TRBJ2-1; D perhaps matches TRBD2 (5 bases). The germline V and J ends were trimmed by 7 bases and 6 bases, with 10 bases remaining between them. The length of the CDR3 is 11 residues. Germline V gives CDR1 DFQATT, CDR2 SNEGSKA (reference sequence). The CDR3 region is CSGEGSNEQFF. Here the CDR3 DNA reads TGCAGTGGAGAGGGTTCCAATGAGCAGTTCTTC.

This chain uses TRBV12-5 with TRBJ1-1, with a possible D match to TRBD1 (6 bases). Germline V gives CDR1 LGHNT, CDR2 FRNRAP. CDR3 length: 14 residues. Trimming removed 7 bases from V and 1 base from J, with 13 bases in between. The CDR3 here is CASAVDRRNTEAFF. CDR3 in DNA: TGTGCTAGTGCCGTTGACAGGCGGAACACTGAAGCTTTCTTT.

The chain carries TRBV29-1 and TRBJ2-2; the D is unclear. The germline V gene has CDR1 SQVTM and CDR2 ANQGSEA. The CDR3 has 15 residues. The V gene lost 3 bases and the J gene lost 3 bases, with 14 bases spanning the gap. CDR3 nucleotide sequence: TGCAGCGTTGAGTATACTCTCGCCCACACCGGGGAGCTGTTTTTT. Amino acid sequence: CSVEYTLAHTGELFF.

The J gene is TRBJ1-2, the V gene TRBV7-2, with 8 bases aligning to TRBD1. The J segment lost 6 bases and the V segment lost 6 bases, leaving 6 bases of the junction unmatched. The CDR3 is 13 amino acids. Germline CDR1 and CDR2: SGHTA and FQGNSA. The CDR3 DNA sequence: TGTGCCAGCAGGCCAGGGGGCTGGGATGGCTACACCTTC. Its protein is CASRPGGWDGYTF. The full variable domain, in which reference TRBV7-2 and TRBJ1-2 provide the parts outside the CDR3, is GAGVSQSPSNKVTEKGKDVELRCDPISGHTALYWYRQSLGQGLEFLIYFQGNSAPDKSGLPSDRFSAERTGGSVSTLTIQRTQQEDSAVYLCASRPGGWDGYTFGSGTRLTVV.

The rearrangement links TRBV6-5 to TRBJ1-1; 7 bases match TRBD1. The CDR3 is 14 residues long. Germline CDR1 MNHEY, CDR2 SVGAGI. V lost 7 bases, J lost 1 base, and 6 bases stayed unmatched. The CDR3 region is CASNPGQSNTEAFF. CDR3 in DNA: TGTGCCAGCAATCCGGGACAGTCGAACACTGAAGCTTTCTTT.

The CDR3 DNA reads as TGCGCCAGCAACCTTCGGCTAGCGGGAGGTTCCTACAATGAGCAGTTCTTC. Residues: CASNLRLAGGSYNEQFF. The chain employs TRBV5-1 and TRBJ2-1; 11 bases line up with TRBD2. Trimming removed 6 bases from V and 1 base from J; junction bases left unmatched: 9. Germline CDR1 is SGHRS and CDR2 is YFSETQ. The CDR3 is 17 amino acids.